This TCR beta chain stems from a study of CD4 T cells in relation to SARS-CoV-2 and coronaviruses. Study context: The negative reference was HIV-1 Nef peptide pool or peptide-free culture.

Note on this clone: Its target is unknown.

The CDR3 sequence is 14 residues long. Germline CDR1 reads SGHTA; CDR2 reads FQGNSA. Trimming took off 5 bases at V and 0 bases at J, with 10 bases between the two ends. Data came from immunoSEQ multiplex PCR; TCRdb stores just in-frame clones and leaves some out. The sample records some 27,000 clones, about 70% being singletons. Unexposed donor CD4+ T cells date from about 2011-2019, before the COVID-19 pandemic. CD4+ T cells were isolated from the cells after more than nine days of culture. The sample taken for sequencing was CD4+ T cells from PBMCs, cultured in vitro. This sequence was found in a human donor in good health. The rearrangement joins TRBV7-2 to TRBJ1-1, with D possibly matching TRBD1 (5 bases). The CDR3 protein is CASSRDPLNTEAFF. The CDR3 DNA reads TGTGCCAGCAGCCGGGACCCGCTGAACACTGAAGCTTTCTTT.